One TCR beta chain is described in this entry. Its antigen is not known. This specimen belongs to a study of T cells in Graves' hyperthyroidism and ophthalmopathy. TCR beta CDR3 region amplification was performed from RNA transcripts. The HTBI set primed first-round TCR CDR3 RT-PCR. TCRdb re-derived calls from the multiplex PCR reads in MiXCR, one entry per CDR3 protein. The table lists roughly 420,000 distinct CDR3 sequences, approximately 14% of them singletons. The study's findings and limits: Clonotypes that were expanded in thyroid above 0.001 mostly appeared in blood too.

It was considered stable Graves' hyperthyroidism when ophthalmopathy did not progress within 18 months. Newly diagnosed hyperthyroidism, duration under 2 months, in patients aged 18 to 65. The PBMCs were sourced from fresh peripheral blood (about 10 ml). The sequenced sample consisted of blood. The clonotype originates from a woman in her late teens or twenties with Graves' hyperthyroidism.

For the CDR3, the DNA is TGCAGTGCTAGCGGTCGGACTAGCGGGGGGGGCGAGACCCAGTACTTC. Translation: CSASGRTSGGGETQYF. The rearrangement joins TRBV20-1 to TRBJ2-5; 15 bases agree with TRBD2. The CDR3 length is 16 residues. Germline values: CDR1 DFQATT, CDR2 SNEGSKA (reference sequence). J was trimmed by 5 bases and V by 3 bases; bases with no gene match: 7.